What follows are 22 T cell receptor beta chains derived from one specimen sequenced in a study of cytomegalovirus exposure and HLA in healthy donors. PCR involved 60 Vbeta and 13 Jbeta primers. TCRdb keeps only in-frame clones here, not all; method: immunoSEQ multiplex PCR. The sample includes about 89,000 clones, around 84% of them seen just once. The sequenced material came from PBMCs. The receptors were gathered from a man aged 35 to 55 in good health and CMV-seropositive.

This clone has just a few counts. V usage is TRBV5-4 and J usage is TRBJ1-1; TRBD1 agrees at 7 bases. J gave up 3 bases and V 2 bases, and 4 bases lay outside the gene matches. CDR1 SGHNT and CDR2 YYREEE come from the germline V gene (reference sequence). This CDR3 has 14 residues. CDR3 residues: CASSFGDRDTEAFF. In DNA, the CDR3 is TGTGCCAGCAGCTTTGGCGACAGGGACACTGAAGCTTTCTTT.

Remarks on this clone: One end of the junction fails to match germline, which may point to a read error. The gene calls are TRBV7-9 and TRBJ2-3; D unclear. The CDR3 has 15 residues. CDR1 SEHNR and CDR2 FQNEAQ come from the germline V gene (reference sequence). CDR3 coding DNA: TGTTCCAGCAGCCAAAACGCGGAGAGCACAGATACGCAGTATTTT. Encoded protein: CSSSQNAESTDTQYF.

The genes are TRBV18 and TRBJ2-1; 12 bases fit TRBD2. This CDR3 contains 18 residues. The ends lost 1 base at V and 7 bases at J; junction bases unmatched: 11. Germline lookup yields CDR1 KGHSH and CDR2 LQKENI. CDR3 DNA sequence: TGTGCCAGCTCACCACGCCCCCCGACTAGCGGGAGATATAATGAGCAGTTCTTC. As protein: CASSPRPPTSGRYNEQFF.

The rearrangement uses TRBV2 and TRBJ1-5, with 7 positions matching TRBD1. The CDR3 contains 14 residues. Germline CDR1 and CDR2: SNHLY and FYNNEI. J gave up 3 bases and V 6 bases, and 5 bases lay outside the gene matches. This chain's CDR3 is CASSSDRSNQPQHF. CDR3 sequence (DNA): TGTGCCAGCAGCTCGGACAGGTCCAATCAGCCCCAGCATTTT.

This clone was observed a handful of times. The V gene is TRBV18, the J gene TRBJ2-3, with D maybe TRBD2 (5 bases). The germline gives CDR1 KGHSH, CDR2 LQKENI. The CDR3 loop spans 15 amino acids. V lost 5 bases to trimming and J lost 5 bases, with 17 bases between them. CDR3 sequence (DNA): TGTGCCAGCTCAGAAACTAGTCACCCTCGAGATACGCAGTATTTT. Amino acids: CASSETSHPRDTQYF. The whole variable domain, filled in from reference TRBV18 and TRBJ2-3, reads NAGVMQNPRHLVRRRGQEARLRCSPMKGHSHVYWYRQLPEEGLKFMVYLQKENIIDESGMPKERFSAEFPKEGPSILRIQQVVRGDSAAYFCASSETSHPRDTQYFGPGTRLTVL.

Regarding this clone: This specimen includes other DNA sequences encoding the same CDR3. The CDR3 sequence: CASSLAGANTGELFF. For the CDR3, the DNA is TGTGCCAGCAGCTTAGCAGGGGCGAACACCGGGGAGCTGTTTTTT. The rearrangement joins TRBV5-4 to TRBJ2-2, with D perhaps TRBD1 (6 bases). This CDR3 has 15 residues. The germline V gene encodes CDR1 SGHNT and CDR2 YYREEE (reference sequence). The V end lost 2 bases, the J end lost 0 bases, and 8 bases lay between the germline ends.

The chain uses TRBV5-6 and TRBJ2-7; D remains ambiguous. This CDR3 has 15 amino acids. Germline-derived CDR1 and CDR2 are SGHDT and YYEEEE. Trimming took 3 bases from V and 1 from J, leaving 14 bases between them. The CDR3 is CASSSRKGRSYEQYF. As DNA, the CDR3 is TGTGCCAGCAGCTCAAGAAAAGGCAGGTCCTACGAGCAGTACTTC.

The chain is built from TRBV5-8 and TRBJ2-1; 9 bases line up with TRBD2. This CDR3 is built from 17 residues. Germline V CDR1 and CDR2: SGHTS, YDEGEE. V dropped 3 bases and J dropped 0; count of bases not matched to a gene: 7. CDR3 sequence reads: CASSYRTSASSYNEQFF. In DNA form, the CDR3 reads TGTGCCAGCAGCTACCGGACTAGCGCCAGCTCCTACAATGAGCAGTTCTTC.

V gene TRBV6-1 combines with J gene TRBJ1-5, with 9 bases that match TRBD1. V dropped 4 bases and J dropped 3; count of bases not matched to a gene: 4. The CDR3 runs to 15 residues. Germline V gene sequence: CDR1 MNHNS, CDR2 SASEGT. The CDR3, as DNA: TGTGCCAGCAGTGGGGGACAGGGCCACAATCAGCCCCAGCATTTT. The encoded protein is CASSGGQGHNQPQHF.

The chain carries TRBV11-3 and TRBJ2-5; maybe TRBD1 (5 bases). Trimming cost V 2 bases and J 5 bases, with 12 bases left between them. Germline loops: CDR1 SGHNT, CDR2 YENEEA. The length of the CDR3 is 14 residues. This chain's CDR3 is CASSLQGVGETQYF. CDR3 DNA: TGTGCCAGCAGCTTACAGGGCGTTGGGGAGACCCAGTACTTC.

J is TRBJ1-2 and V is TRBV23-1; the D gene is possibly TRBD1 (5 bases). TRBV23-1 qualifies as an ORF whose function is uncertain. V gave up 5 bases and J gave up 8 bases, with 18 bases separating them. This CDR3 comprises 14 residues. The DNA for the CDR3 is TGCGCCAGCAGTTGGGCGATGGGGCCGGTGGGCTACACCTTC. Protein product: CASSWAMGPVGYTF.

This clone was seen more than once but under ten times. The chain joins TRBV4-1 to TRBJ2-3, with 14 bases lining up with TRBD2. Germline CDR1 reads MGHRA; CDR2 reads YSYEKL. The CDR3 runs to 17 residues. Trimming cost V 6 bases and J 6 bases; bases outside gene matches: 11. The CDR3 DNA sequence: TGCGCCAGCAGTCCCGCCGCGGGACTAGCGGGGGAGGATACGCAGTATTTT. Translated, it gives CASSPAAGLAGEDTQYF.

The rearrangement links TRBV5-1 to TRBJ1-2; D is unclear. The CDR3 totals 15 residues. Looked up from germline, CDR1 is SGHRS and CDR2 is YFSETQ. V gave up 6 bases and J gave up 4 bases, with 19 bases separating them. CDR3 bases: TGCGCCAGCATGGAGCGCGGGGAATCCATCTATGGCTACACCTTC. This gives the protein CASMERGESIYGYTF.

CDR3 loop: CASSHQNGQGRETQYF. For the CDR3, the DNA is TGTGCCAGCAGCCACCAGAACGGGCAGGGCCGTGAGACCCAGTACTTC. The chain combines TRBV4-2 with TRBJ2-5, with a tentative D call TRBD1 (5 bases). V was pared by 3 bases and J by 5 bases, with 19 bases between. Germline V CDR1 and CDR2: LGHNA, YNFKEQ. The CDR3 has 16 residues.

The rearrangement joins TRBV30 to TRBJ2-2; weak D call: TRBD2 (6 bases). V lost 5 bases, J lost 7 bases, and 8 bases lay in between. From germline, CDR1 is GTSNPN and CDR2 SVGIG (reference sequence). The CDR3 loop spans 11 amino acids. In DNA form, the CDR3 reads TGTGCCTGGTTCGGGGGCGGGGAGCTGTTTTTT. This codes for CAWFGGGELFF.

The rearrangement uses TRBV11-2 and TRBJ2-3; 7 positions agree with TRBD1. The germline V gene has CDR1 SGHAT and CDR2 FQNNGV. The ends lost 3 bases at V and 3 bases at J; junction bases unmatched: 6. This CDR3 contains 15 residues. CDR3 DNA sequence: TGTGCCAGCAGCTTTTCGGGACAGTCTACAGATACGCAGTATTTT. It translates to CASSFSGQSTDTQYF.

Only one count was recorded for this clone. The V call is TRBV5-1, the J call TRBJ2-5; D gene ambiguous. TRBJ2-7 matches the DNA end more closely, so the J call is doubtful. The CDR3 extends over 14 amino acids. Germline-derived CDR1 and CDR2 are SGHRS and YFSETQ. The CDR3 DNA follows: TGCGCCAGCAGCTTGAGTCGGAGCTCCTACGAGCAGTACTTC. Amino acids: CASSLSRSSYEQYF.

The chain couples TRBV5-1 to TRBJ2-7; D perhaps matches TRBD2 (7 bases). This CDR3 has 14 residues. The germline CDR1 and CDR2 sequences are SGHRS and YFSETQ. V was pared by 0 bases and J by 3 bases, with 10 bases between. CDR3: CASSLEGEGYEQYF. The CDR3 region has the DNA TGCGCCAGCAGCTTGGAGGGGGAGGGCTACGAGCAGTACTTC.

This chain joins TRBV18 and TRBJ2-5; the match to TRBD2 covers 12 bases. TRBJ2-7 explains the end of the DNA better; the J call may be wrong. CDR3 length equals 15 residues. Germline V lookup: CDR1 KGHSH, CDR2 LQKENI. CDR3 in DNA: TGTGCCAGCTCACGGACTAGCGGGACGGGTTACGAGCAGTACTTC. Amino acid sequence: CASSRTSGTGYEQYF.

The table lists this clone with a few counts. The J gene is TRBJ1-1, the V gene TRBV28; tentatively, D is TRBD1 (5 bases). The CDR3 is 11 residues long. Trimming cost V 3 bases and J 7 bases, with 6 bases left between them. CDR1 MDHEN and CDR2 SYDVKM come from the germline V gene. The CDR3 is CASSFRVEAFF. The CDR3 bases are TGTGCCAGCAGTTTCAGGGTTGAAGCTTTCTTT.

V usage is TRBV27 and J usage is TRBJ2-1; D is perhaps TRBD1 (6 bases). Germline V gene data show CDR1 as MNHEY and CDR2 as SMNVEV (reference sequence). This CDR3 comprises 15 residues. Between the trimmed V and J ends, which lost 2 bases and 2 bases, there was a span of 10 bases. The CDR3 loop is CASSLPGAPYNEQFF. The CDR3 DNA sequence: TGTGCCAGCAGTTTACCAGGGGCCCCCTACAATGAGCAGTTCTTC.

A single count supports this clone. This chain links TRBV6-1 with TRBJ2-2; D gene unclear. The CDR3 has 13 amino acids. The ends were cut back, 5 bases at V and 4 bases at J, with 8 bases in the middle. From germline, CDR1 is MNHNS and CDR2 SASEGT. CDR3 sequence: CASSLGVTGELFF. The CDR3 bases are TGTGCCAGCAGTCTGGGCGTCACCGGGGAGCTGTTTTTT.